This is a list of T cell receptor beta chains from one sample in a study of monozygotic twins with cystic fibrosis. Here immunoSEQ multiplex PCR was the method, and the copy in TCRdb shows in-frame clones only, minus some. The sample has 30,000 to 35,000 clones, over 60% seen once. The specimen was blood. The receptors originated from a girl between 10 and 17 years old with cystic fibrosis. Both conserved end residues are part of each CDR3.

TRBJ1-4,TRBV6-6,CASRDRGRSTNEKLFF
TRBJ1-5,TRBV5-4,CASSLVPGHSAQHF
TRBJ1-1,TRBV5-4,CASSSSEERAFF
TRBJ2-1,TRBV4-3,CASSREPGQGDNEQFF
TRBJ2-2,TRBV4-3,CASSQAGGETGELFF
TRBJ2-1,TRBV2,CASSLLAGGPNEQFF
TRBJ2-3,TRBV5-6,CASSARTDTQYF
TRBJ2-5,TRBV2,CASREVPGQGESAGGPRKTQYF
TRBJ1-1,TRBV27,CASSPQGWRTEAFF
TRBJ1-1,TRBV2,CASRRGGNTEAFF
TRBJ1-2,TRBV18,CASSRGVGDGNYGYTF
TRBJ1-1,TRBV30,CAWREPGRNTEAFF
TRBJ2-5,TRBV2,CASTPGETQYF
TRBJ2-3,TRBV6-6,CASTTGGHDTQYF
TRBJ2-1,TRBV4-3,CASSQDRSSYNEQFF
TRBJ1-2,TRBV29-1,CSVGYGDYGYTF
TRBJ1-5,TRBV6-5,CASSHGRDTQPQHF
TRBJ2-7,TRBV7-2,CASNIPGASYEQYF
TRBJ1-1,TRBV25-1,CASAGQLVSEAFF
TRBJ2-4,TRBV18,CASSPPGSRTTKNIQYF
TRBJ2-5,TRBV11-2,CASSPWSTQETQYF
TRBJ2-1,TRBV5-1,CASSFGYLWYNEQFF
TRBJ2-1,TRBV21-1,CLGAGEQFF
TRBJ2-7,TRBV5-1,CASSAEGTEYEQYF
TRBJ1-2,TRBV5-6,CASSFGTAGAYGYTF
TRBJ1-1,TRBV21-1,CASSKEGMDTEAFF
TRBJ2-1,TRBV2,CASTQAGASYNEQFF
TRBJ1-2,TRBV28,CASSPPRTGGMDGYTF
TRBJ1-2,TRBV30,CAWSVNSYGYTF
TRBJ1-4,TRBV28,CASSRLNEKLFF
TRBJ1-4,TRBV7-9,CASSSRQGGEKLFF
TRBJ1-1,TRBV14,CASSSDLNTEAFF
TRBJ1-1,TRBV18,CASSDRDQDTEAFF
TRBJ1-1,TRBV5-4,CASSLARGQGTEAFF
TRBJ1-1,TRBV7-2,CASSLVAPGTGDTEAFF
TRBJ1-5,TRBV4-3,CASSQESRGQPQHF
TRBJ2-1,TRBV7-2,CASSRTRESNNEQFF
TRBJ2-7,TRBV20-1,CSARDRGDWYF
TRBJ2-3,TRBV5-1,CASSSPSRTGTSTDTQYF
TRBJ2-5,TRBV27,CASSSPLTGQETQYF
TRBJ1-2,TRBV7-2,CASSLVAGGYGYTF
TRBJ2-3,TRBV11-2,CASSPPLGQTDTQYF